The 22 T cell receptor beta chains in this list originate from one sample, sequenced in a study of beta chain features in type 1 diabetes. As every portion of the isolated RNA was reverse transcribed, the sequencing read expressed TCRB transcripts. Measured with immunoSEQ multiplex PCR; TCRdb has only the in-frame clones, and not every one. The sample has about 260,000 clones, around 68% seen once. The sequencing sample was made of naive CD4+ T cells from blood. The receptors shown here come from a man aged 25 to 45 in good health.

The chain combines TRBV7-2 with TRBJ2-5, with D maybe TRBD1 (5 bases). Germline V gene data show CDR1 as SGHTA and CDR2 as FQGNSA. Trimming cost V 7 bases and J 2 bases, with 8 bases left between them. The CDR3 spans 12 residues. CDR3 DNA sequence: TGTGCCAGCAAACGACAGCAAGAGACCCAGTACTTC. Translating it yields CASKRQQETQYF.

The CDR3 DNA sequence: TGTGCCAGCAGTCCGCCGGGACAGGGCATTAACACCTTC. Its translation: CASSPPGQGINTF. This sequence joins TRBV6-6 and TRBJ1-2, with TRBD1 identical over 9 bases. Unmatched junction bases numbered 10, after V lost 5 bases and J lost 12 bases. This CDR3 spans 13 amino acids. Germline V CDR1 and CDR2: MNHNY, SVGAGI (reference sequence).

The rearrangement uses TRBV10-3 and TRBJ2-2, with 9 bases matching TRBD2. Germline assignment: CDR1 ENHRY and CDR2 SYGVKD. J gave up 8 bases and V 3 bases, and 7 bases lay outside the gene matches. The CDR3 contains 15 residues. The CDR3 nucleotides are TGTGCCATCAGTGACGGGACTAGCAGTTCAGGGGAGCTGTTTTTT. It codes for CAISDGTSSSGELFF.

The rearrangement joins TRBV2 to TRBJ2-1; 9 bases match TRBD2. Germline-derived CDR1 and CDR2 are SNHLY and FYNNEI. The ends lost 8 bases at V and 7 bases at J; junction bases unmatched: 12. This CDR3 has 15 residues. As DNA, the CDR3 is TGTGCCAGCCGCAGTGGGGTAGCGGGAGTGAATGAGCAGTTCTTC. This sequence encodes CASRSGVAGVNEQFF.

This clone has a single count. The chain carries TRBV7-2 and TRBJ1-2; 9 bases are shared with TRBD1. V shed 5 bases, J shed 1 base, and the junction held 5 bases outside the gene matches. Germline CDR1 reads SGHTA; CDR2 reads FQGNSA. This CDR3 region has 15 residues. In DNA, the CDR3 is TGTGCCAGCAGCCAACAGGGGGCTGGTAACTATGGCTACACCTTC. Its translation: CASSQQGAGNYGYTF.

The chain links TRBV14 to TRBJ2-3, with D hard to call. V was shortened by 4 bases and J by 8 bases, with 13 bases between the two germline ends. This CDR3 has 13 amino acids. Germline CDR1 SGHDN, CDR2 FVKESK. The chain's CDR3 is CASSLNYDGTQYF. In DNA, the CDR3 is TGTGCCAGCAGCCTCAACTATGATGGTACGCAGTATTTT.

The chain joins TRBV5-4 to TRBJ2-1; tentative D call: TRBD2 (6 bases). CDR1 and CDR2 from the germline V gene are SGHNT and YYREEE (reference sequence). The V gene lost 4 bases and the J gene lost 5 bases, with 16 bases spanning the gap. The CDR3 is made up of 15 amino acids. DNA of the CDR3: TGTGCCAGCAGCACATCGGGGAGGTTGGACAATGAGCAGTTCTTC. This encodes CASSTSGRLDNEQFF.

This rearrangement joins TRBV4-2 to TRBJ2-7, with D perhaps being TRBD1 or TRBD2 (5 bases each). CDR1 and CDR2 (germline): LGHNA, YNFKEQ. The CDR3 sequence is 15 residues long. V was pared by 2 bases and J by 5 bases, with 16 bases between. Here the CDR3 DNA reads TGTGCCAGCAGCCAAAGAGGGGCCGGGGCGGACGAGCAGTACTTC. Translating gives CASSQRGAGADEQYF.

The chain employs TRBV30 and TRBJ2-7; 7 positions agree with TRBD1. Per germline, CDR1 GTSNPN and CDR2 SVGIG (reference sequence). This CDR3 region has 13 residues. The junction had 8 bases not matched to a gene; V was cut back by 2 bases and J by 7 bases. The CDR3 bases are TGTGCCTGGAGTATCGACAGGGCCGGGGAGCAGTACTTC. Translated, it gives CAWSIDRAGEQYF.

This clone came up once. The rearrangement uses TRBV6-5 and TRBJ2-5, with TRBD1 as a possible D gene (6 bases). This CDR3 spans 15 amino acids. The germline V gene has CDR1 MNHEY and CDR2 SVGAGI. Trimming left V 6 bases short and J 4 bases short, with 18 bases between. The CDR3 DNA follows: TGTGCCAGCAGACGCACAGGGATTGGAGTAGAGACCCAGTACTTC. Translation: CASRRTGIGVETQYF.

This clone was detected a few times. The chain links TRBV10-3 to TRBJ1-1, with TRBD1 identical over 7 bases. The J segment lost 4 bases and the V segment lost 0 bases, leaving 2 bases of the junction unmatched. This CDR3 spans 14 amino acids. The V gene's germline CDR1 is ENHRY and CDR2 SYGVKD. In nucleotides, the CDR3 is TGTGCCATCAGTGAGTCCACAGGGGTCACTGAAGCTTTCTTT. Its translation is CAISESTGVTEAFF.

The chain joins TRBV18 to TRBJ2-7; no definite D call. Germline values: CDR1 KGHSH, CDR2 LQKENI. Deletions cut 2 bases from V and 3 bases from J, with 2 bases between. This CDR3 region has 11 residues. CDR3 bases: TGTGCCAGCTCACCAGACTACGAGCAGTACTTC. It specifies CASSPDYEQYF.

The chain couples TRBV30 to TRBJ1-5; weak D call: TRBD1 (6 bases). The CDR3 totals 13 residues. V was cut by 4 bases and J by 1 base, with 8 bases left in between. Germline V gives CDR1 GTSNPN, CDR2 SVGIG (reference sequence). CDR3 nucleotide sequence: TGTGCCTGGACAGGACAGAGCAATCAGCCCCAGCATTTT. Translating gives CAWTGQSNQPQHF.

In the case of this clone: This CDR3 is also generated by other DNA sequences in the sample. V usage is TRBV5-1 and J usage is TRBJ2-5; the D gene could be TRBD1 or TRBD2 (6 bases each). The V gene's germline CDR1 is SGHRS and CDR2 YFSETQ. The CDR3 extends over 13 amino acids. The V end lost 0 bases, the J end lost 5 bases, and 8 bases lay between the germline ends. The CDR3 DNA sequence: TGCGCCAGCAGCTTGGCGGGGGCCGAGACCCAGTACTTC. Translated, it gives CASSLAGAETQYF.

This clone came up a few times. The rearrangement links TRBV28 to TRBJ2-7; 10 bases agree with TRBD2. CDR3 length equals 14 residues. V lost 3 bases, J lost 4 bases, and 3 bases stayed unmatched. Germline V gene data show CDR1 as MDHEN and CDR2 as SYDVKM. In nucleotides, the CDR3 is TGTGCCAGCAGTTTGCTAGCGGGAGTATACGAGCAGTACTTC. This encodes CASSLLAGVYEQYF.

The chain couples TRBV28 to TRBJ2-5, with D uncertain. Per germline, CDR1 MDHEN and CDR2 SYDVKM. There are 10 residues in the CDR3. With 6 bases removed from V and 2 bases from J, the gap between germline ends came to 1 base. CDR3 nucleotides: TGTGCCAGCAGACAAGAGACCCAGTACTTC. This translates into CASRQETQYF.

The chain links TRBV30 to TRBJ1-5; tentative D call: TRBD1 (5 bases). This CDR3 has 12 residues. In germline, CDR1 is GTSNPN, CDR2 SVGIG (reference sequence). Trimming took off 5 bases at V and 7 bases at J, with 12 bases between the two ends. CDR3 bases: TGTGCCTGGGCGTACGGGGGGCAGCCCCAGCATTTT. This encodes CAWAYGGQPQHF. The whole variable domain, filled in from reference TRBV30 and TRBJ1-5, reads SQTIHQWPATLVQPVGSPLSLECTVEGTSNPNLYWYRQAAGRGLQLLFYSVGIGQISSEVPQNLSASRPQDRQFILSSKKLLLSDSGFYLCAWAYGGQPQHFGDGTRLSIL.

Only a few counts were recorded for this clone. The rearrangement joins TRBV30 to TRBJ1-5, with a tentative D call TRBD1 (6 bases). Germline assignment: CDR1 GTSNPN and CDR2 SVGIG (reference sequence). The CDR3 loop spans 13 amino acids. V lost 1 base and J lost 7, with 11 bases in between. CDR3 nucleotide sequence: TGTGCCTGGAGTGCCTCAGGGGACCAGCCCCAGCATTTT. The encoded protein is CAWSASGDQPQHF.

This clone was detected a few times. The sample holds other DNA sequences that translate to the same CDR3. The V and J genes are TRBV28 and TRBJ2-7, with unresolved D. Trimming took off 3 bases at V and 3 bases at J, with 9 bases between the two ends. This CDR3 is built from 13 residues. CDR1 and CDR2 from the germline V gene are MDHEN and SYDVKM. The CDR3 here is CASSLGQLYEQYF. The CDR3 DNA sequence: TGTGCCAGCAGTTTGGGCCAGCTCTACGAGCAGTACTTC.

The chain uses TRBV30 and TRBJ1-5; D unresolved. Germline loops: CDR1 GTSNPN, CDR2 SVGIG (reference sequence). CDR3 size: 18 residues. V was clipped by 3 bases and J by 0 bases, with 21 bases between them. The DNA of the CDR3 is TGTGCCTGGAGCGGCGGAGCGGGCTCTCCTTATAGCAATCAGCCCCAGCATTTT. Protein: CAWSGGAGSPYSNQPQHF.

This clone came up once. DNA for the CDR3: TGTGCCAGCAGCTTGACTAGCGGGAGCACAGATACGCAGTATTTT. The encoded protein is CASSLTSGSTDTQYF. The chain recombines TRBV5-5 with TRBJ2-3, with TRBD2 identical over 9 bases. V shed 1 base, J shed 0 bases, and the junction held 0 bases outside the gene matches. The CDR3 is 15 residues long. Germline V lookup: CDR1 SGHKS, CDR2 YYEKEE (reference sequence).

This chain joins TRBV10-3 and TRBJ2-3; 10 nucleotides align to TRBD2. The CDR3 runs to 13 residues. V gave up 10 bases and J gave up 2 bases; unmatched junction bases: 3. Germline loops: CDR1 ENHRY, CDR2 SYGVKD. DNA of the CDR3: TGTGCCACCCTAGCGGGAGACACAGATACGCAGTATTTT. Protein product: CATLAGDTDTQYF.